The 22 T cell receptor beta chains reported below all come from one sample, sequenced in a study of shared clonotypes between healthy human individuals. Only in-frame clones appear in the TCRdb table, and some are missing; sequencing was by immunoSEQ multiplex PCR. The sample consists of about 680,000 clones, more than 70% of them appearing once. The sequencing sample was made of memory CD4+ T cells sorted from blood. Subset of the sample: CD45RA-negative fraction. These receptors all come from a woman in her twenties or thirties in good health.

The chain couples TRBV6-6 to TRBJ1-2, with D maybe TRBD1 (6 bases). The CDR3 totals 14 residues. CDR1 MNHNY and CDR2 SVGAGI come from the germline V gene (reference sequence). Trimming stripped 8 bases from V and 3 bases from J, with 16 bases between. CDR3 DNA: TGTGCCAGCCAGATTACAGGGATGGACTATGGCTACACCTTC. Amino acid sequence: CASQITGMDYGYTF.

The chain joins TRBV28 to TRBJ2-3; D not resolved. With 2 bases removed from V and 3 bases from J, the gap between germline ends came to 3 bases. Germline V CDR1 and CDR2: MDHEN, SYDVKM. This CDR3 is 12 amino acids long. CDR3 loop: CASSLPTDTQYF. The CDR3 nucleotides are TGTGCCAGCAGTTTACCTACAGATACGCAGTATTTT. The variable domain in full, completed from reference TRBV28 and TRBJ2-3, reads DVKVTQSSRYLVKRTGEKVFLECVQDMDHENMFWYRQDPGLGLRLIYFSYDVKMKEKGDIPEGYSVSREKKERFSLILESASTNQTSMYLCASSLPTDTQYFGPGTRLTVL.

On this clone: Distinct nucleotide sequences in the sample also encode this CDR3. The chain has TRBV27 and TRBJ2-6, with D possibly being TRBD1 or TRBD2 (5 bases each). Germline V gene lookup returns CDR1 MNHEY and CDR2 SMNVEV (reference sequence). This CDR3 is built from 15 residues. V gave up 3 bases and J gave up 2 bases, with 8 bases separating them. The CDR3 DNA sequence: TGTGCCAGCAGTTTCTGGGGGACTGGGGCCAACGTCCTGACTTTC. Encoded protein: CASSFWGTGANVLTF.

This chain uses TRBV28 with TRBJ1-5; D gene ambiguous. Germline CDR1 and CDR2: MDHEN and SYDVKM. Trimming removed 7 bases from V and 11 bases from J, with 18 bases in between. CDR3 length equals 13 residues. This chain's CDR3 is CASKGTVLWAQHF. The CDR3 DNA follows: TGTGCCAGCAAAGGTACGGTGTTGTGGGCCCAGCATTTT.

The chain links TRBV14 to TRBJ2-1; D gene unclear. Germline V lookup: CDR1 SGHDN, CDR2 FVKESK. Between the trimmed V and J ends, which lost 1 base and 4 bases, there was a span of 11 bases. The CDR3 extends over 15 amino acids. The DNA of the CDR3 is TGTGCCAGCAGCCAAGGGACCGGAGCTTACAATGAGCAGTTCTTC. Translated, it gives CASSQGTGAYNEQFF.

The sample holds many counts of this clone. The chain links TRBV28 to TRBJ2-7, with 12 bases lining up with TRBD2. Germline V gene sequence: CDR1 MDHEN, CDR2 SYDVKM. The CDR3 extends over 16 amino acids. J gave up 6 bases and V 6 bases, and 12 bases lay outside the gene matches. The CDR3 DNA follows: TGTGCCAGCAGGCGGACGAGACTAGCGGGAGCATCCGAGCAGTACTTC. This codes for CASRRTRLAGASEQYF.

V gene TRBV5-6 combines with J gene TRBJ1-2; 7 positions agree with TRBD1. V shed 4 bases and J 13 bases; nucleotides not matched to a gene: 19. CDR1 SGHDT and CDR2 YYEEEE come from the germline V gene. This CDR3 is 15 amino acids long. The CDR3 protein is CASSREIEEGPGGTF. The CDR3, as DNA: TGTGCCAGCAGCCGCGAGATAGAAGAAGGGCCAGGGGGCACCTTC.

This clone was detected a few times. The chain employs TRBV7-2 and TRBJ1-2; tentatively, D is TRBD1 (5 bases). Trimming took off 5 bases at V and 8 bases at J, with 18 bases between the two ends. Germline loops: CDR1 SGHTA, CDR2 FQGNSA. This CDR3 is built from 14 residues. CDR3 DNA: TGTGCCAGCAGCCTAGGGGCAGGCGGTTTGGGCTACACCTTC. Protein sequence: CASSLGAGGLGYTF.

The chain recombines TRBV11-2 with TRBJ2-3; D is perhaps TRBD1 (5 bases). V was pared by 4 bases and J by 1 base, with 18 bases between. The CDR3 runs 17 residues. Germline lookup yields CDR1 SGHAT and CDR2 FQNNGV. CDR3 in DNA: TGTGCCAGCAGCTCCTTACCTTGGGGCTCCGGCACAGATACGCAGTATTTT. As protein: CASSSLPWGSGTDTQYF.

This chain uses TRBV7-2 with TRBJ1-2; 11 positions agree with TRBD1. The V gene end was trimmed by 5 bases and the J gene end by 6 bases; junction bases not matched to a gene: 5. The CDR3 runs to 14 residues. CDR1 and CDR2 (germline): SGHTA, FQGNSA. CDR3 bases: TGTGCCAGCAGCCGACCGGGACAGGGGGATGGCTACACCTTC. Translation gives CASSRPGQGDGYTF.

The rearrangement joins TRBV4-1 to TRBJ2-1, with D tentatively TRBD2 (6 bases). This CDR3 has 12 residues. Germline V gene sequence: CDR1 MGHRA, CDR2 YSYEKL. With 4 bases removed from V and 5 bases from J, the gap between germline ends came to 6 bases. CDR3 DNA sequence: TGCGCCAGCAGCCGACTAGACAATGAGCAGTTCTTC. Its translation is CASSRLDNEQFF.

V and J are TRBV7-2 and TRBJ2-7; 13 positions match TRBD2. This CDR3 region has 15 residues. Unmatched junction bases numbered 10, after V lost 5 bases and J lost 9 bases. Germline V gene data show CDR1 as SGHTA and CDR2 as FQGNSA. Here the CDR3 DNA reads TGTGCCAGCAGCCCGGGGACTAGCGGGAAAATATCGCAGTACTTC. Amino acid sequence: CASSPGTSGKISQYF.

A word on this clone: Other DNA sequences in the sample encode the same CDR3. The J gene is TRBJ2-1, the V gene TRBV7-6, with D possibly matching TRBD2 (7 bases). The CDR3 is made up of 16 amino acids. Trimming took 6 bases from V and 1 from J, leaving 16 bases between them. The germline V gene encodes CDR1 SGHVS and CDR2 FNYEAQ. CDR3 in DNA: TGTGCCAGCAGTCCCCGAGGGGGGGGATCCTACAATGAGCAGTTCTTC. This translates into CASSPRGGGSYNEQFF.

This clone was seen a handful of times. The genes are TRBV2 and TRBJ1-4, with D unresolved. V shed 2 bases and J shed 8 bases, with 12 bases lying between them. This CDR3 comprises 14 residues. Germline lookup yields CDR1 SNHLY and CDR2 FYNNEI. The CDR3 here is CASSENWSVEKLFF. The CDR3 region has the DNA TGTGCCAGCAGTGAAAATTGGTCGGTCGAAAAACTGTTTTTT.

This chain joins TRBV5-1 and TRBJ2-7; the match to TRBD2 covers 13 bases. In germline, CDR1 is SGHRS, CDR2 YFSETQ. Losses at the gene ends were 4 bases for V and 3 bases for J; bases not matched to a gene: 4. There are 15 residues in the CDR3. CDR3 DNA sequence: TGCGCCAGCAGCCGACTAGCGGGAGGCTTCTACGAGCAGTACTTC. It specifies CASSRLAGGFYEQYF.

The chain recombines TRBV19 with TRBJ2-1; D is perhaps TRBD1 or TRBD2 (5 bases each). Trimming cost V 6 bases and J 0 bases, with 9 bases left between them. This CDR3 contains 14 residues. Germline V lookup: CDR1 LNHDA, CDR2 SQIVND (reference sequence). The CDR3 bases are TGTGCCAGTAGGGGGGACGGCTCCTACAATGAGCAGTTCTTC. Protein sequence: CASRGDGSYNEQFF.

The V and J genes are TRBV10-3 and TRBJ1-1; 7 bases are shared with TRBD1. In germline, CDR1 is ENHRY, CDR2 SYGVKD. Trimming took 10 bases from V and 0 from J; bases not matched to a gene: 5. The CDR3 runs 13 residues. CDR3 DNA: TGTGCCACCGGGGGACAGCTGAACACTGAAGCTTTCTTT. It encodes CATGGQLNTEAFF.

The chain recombines TRBV15 with TRBJ2-7; D is unclear. The CDR3 is 12 residues long. The V end lost 1 base, the J end lost 9 bases, and 10 bases lay between the germline ends. Germline loops: CDR1 LNHNV, CDR2 YYDKDF (reference sequence). This chain's CDR3 is CATSRGPPGQYF. The DNA for the CDR3 is TGTGCCACCAGCAGAGGCCCGCCGGGGCAGTACTTC.

The V and J genes are TRBV11-2 and TRBJ2-5, with 13 bases that match TRBD2. The CDR3 sequence is 17 residues long. V shed 5 bases and J 4 bases; nucleotides not matched to a gene: 10. The germline gives CDR1 SGHAT, CDR2 FQNNGV. CDR3 amino acids: CASSLGTSGMRGETQYF. As DNA, the CDR3 is TGTGCCAGCAGCCTAGGGACTAGCGGGATGAGGGGAGAGACCCAGTACTTC. Combining the CDR3 with reference TRBV11-2 and TRBJ2-5 gives the whole variable domain EAGVAQSPRYKIIEKRQSVAFWCNPISGHATLYWYQQILGQGPKLLIQFQNNGVVDDSQLPKDRFSAERLKGVDSTLKIQPAKLEDSAVYLCASSLGTSGMRGETQYFGPGTRLLVL.

V gene TRBV5-1 combines with J gene TRBJ1-2, with TRBD1 matching over 9 bases. The ends lost 2 bases at V and 3 bases at J; junction bases unmatched: 5. CDR1 is SGHRS and CDR2 is YFSETQ in the germline V gene. The length of the CDR3 is 15 residues. The CDR3 is CASSFTGGLDYGYTF. The CDR3 DNA reads TGCGCCAGCAGCTTTACAGGGGGCTTGGACTATGGCTACACCTTC.

The J gene is TRBJ1-2, the V gene TRBV27; D ambiguous. Between the trimmed V and J ends, which lost 4 bases and 0 bases, there was a span of 12 bases. Per germline, CDR1 MNHEY and CDR2 SMNVEV (reference sequence). The CDR3 extends over 15 amino acids. CDR3 nucleotide sequence: TGTGCCAGCAGTTCCTTCCGGCCTTCTAACTATGGCTACACCTTC. It encodes CASSSFRPSNYGYTF.

This clone appeared many times. This chain links TRBV4-2 with TRBJ2-1, with D uncertain. This CDR3 is 17 amino acids long. The germline gives CDR1 LGHNA, CDR2 YNFKEQ. Between the trimmed V and J ends, which lost 0 bases and 4 bases, there was a span of 16 bases. The DNA of the CDR3 is TGTGCCAGCAGCCAAGATCAGAAACAGAGTTTGTACAATGAGCAGTTCTTC. Translation: CASSQDQKQSLYNEQFF.